The rows below give T cell receptor beta chains drawn from one sample of a study of control samples from healthy donors and cancer patients. Profiled with immunoSEQ multiplex PCR; TCRdb holds only in-frame clones, not every one. The data hold about 200,000 clones, with approximately 91% observed a single time. The sample consisted of blood. These receptor sequences come from a man under 40 in good health. Both conserved end residues are part of each CDR3. The order of the fields is J gene, V gene, D gene, clone size, CDR3 protein, CDR3 DNA. D genes are given only for firm matches. Size tells how often a clone was seen (once, few, many) or the class of an expanded clone, and some rows leave it out.

TRBJ2-1	TRBV5-1	-	-	CASSLGGVDRNEQFF	TGCGCCAGCAGCTTGGGCGGGGTCGATAGGAATGAGCAGTTCTTC
TRBJ2-7	TRBV12-3/TRBV12-4	-	once	CASVENQAHEQYF	TGTGCCAGCGTTGAGAACCAGGCCCACGAGCAGTACTTC
TRBJ2-5	TRBV2	TRBD1	once	CASSGQGLFQETQYF	TGTGCCAGCAGTGGACAGGGGTTGTTTCAAGAGACCCAGTACTTC
TRBJ1-2	TRBV18	-	once	CASSPADGNYGYTF	TGTGCCAGCTCACCAGCCGATGGAAACTATGGCTACACCTTC
TRBJ1-1	TRBV29-1	TRBD1	-	CSVSGQGAAEAFF	TGCAGCGTTTCCGGACAGGGGGCGGCTGAAGCTTTCTTT
TRBJ1-4	TRBV7-6	-	once	CASSLAPGGATNEKLFF	TGTGCCAGCAGCTTAGCACCCGGCGGGGCCACTAATGAAAAACTGTTTTTT
TRBJ1-2	TRBV12-3/TRBV12-4	-	-	CAIGTLNYGYTF	TGTGCCATTGGGACTTTGAACTATGGCTACACCTTC
TRBJ1-3	TRBV3-1/TRBV3-2	TRBD1	once	CASSQPTDRGRSGNTIYF	TGTGCCAGCAGCCAACCTACGGACAGGGGGAGATCTGGAAACACCATATATTTT
TRBJ2-5	TRBV14	-	-	CASSQVRQRDGTQYF	TGTGCCAGCAGCCAAGTTCGCCAGCGAGACGGGACCCAGTACTTC
TRBJ1-5	TRBV19	-	-	CASKESNQPQHF	TGTGCCAGTAAAGAAAGCAATCAGCCCCAGCATTTT
TRBJ2-7	TRBV3-1/TRBV3-2	TRBD1	few	CASSQGTGGYEQYF	TGTGCCAGCAGCCAGGGGACAGGGGGCTACGAGCAGTACTTC
TRBJ1-1	TRBV2	TRBD1	-	CASSERQGKAFF	TGTGCCAGCAGTGAAAGACAGGGCAAAGCTTTCTTT
TRBJ2-7	TRBV6-5	-	-	CASSMKGGGYEQYF	TGTGCCAGCAGCATGAAAGGGGGGGGTTACGAGCAGTACTTC
TRBJ2-6	TRBV6-5	-	-	CASSYEEPGANVLTF	TGTGCCAGCAGTTACGAGGAGCCCGGGGCCAACGTCCTGACTTTC
TRBJ2-3	TRBV29-1	-	few	CSVEGQGPDTQYF	TGCAGCGTCGAAGGGCAGGGCCCAGATACGCAGTATTTT
TRBJ2-2	TRBV10-3	-	-	CAISDRGVGYSTGELFF	TGTGCCATCAGTGATAGGGGGGTAGGCTATAGCACCGGGGAGCTGTTTTTT